This T cell receptor beta chain derives from a study of identifying expanded T cells in peripheral blood. Sequencing was performed with immunoSEQ multiplex PCR; in TCRdb, only in-frame clones are kept and a portion is missing. The sample holds around 85,000 clones, about 88% seen once. Germline V gene sequence: CDR1 SGHTA, CDR2 FQGNSA. The CDR3 covers 14 residues. Trimming cost V 0 bases and J 1 base, with 6 bases left between them. The sequence was collected from a person between 18 and 75 years old in good health. The chain links TRBV7-2 to TRBJ1-1; D unresolved. Sequenced material: blood. CDR3: CASSLAVGNTEAFF. The CDR3 DNA is TGTGCCAGCAGCTTAGCAGTGGGGAACACTGAAGCTTTCTTT.